This T cell receptor beta chain was captured in a study of OX40 agonist ivuxolimab in advanced cancers. Study background: Partial responses were recorded for three patients, including one with hepatocellular carcinoma and two with cutaneous melanoma. Study findings and constraints: Low normalized T-cell clonal expansion was additionally recorded for some nonresponders. No antigen was identified for the clonally expanded peripheral T cells.

Generated by immunoSEQ multiplex PCR, the TCRdb table keeps only in-frame clones and is missing some. The repertoire holds 65,000 to 95,000 clones, with about 85% as singletons. Points on this clone: Its antigen is unidentified.

Germline V gene data show CDR1 as SGHTA and CDR2 as FQGTGA. This CDR3 has 15 residues. Trimming took off 2 bases at V and 2 bases at J, with 10 bases between the two ends. The gene calls are TRBV7-3 and TRBJ2-1; D possibly corresponds to TRBD2 (5 bases). This material consisted of CD4+ or CD8+ T cells sorted from blood, taken in a trial of the OX40 agonist ivuxolimab. The sequence came from an adult with an advanced solid tumor such as melanoma, head and neck, liver or kidney cancer. The CDR3 loop is CASSLEAAAYNEQFF. CDR3 bases: TGTGCCAGCAGCTTAGAAGCGGCGGCCTACAATGAGCAGTTCTTC.